One and the same sample provided the 29 T cell receptor beta chains below, sequenced in a study of blood T cell repertoires in COVID-19. The protocol was immunoSEQ multiplex PCR, while the TCRdb copy is restricted to in-frame clones and leaves out a portion. The data contain under 200,000 clones, nearly 90% of them singletons. The sequencing sample was made of peripheral blood. Receptor source: a man aged 55 to 70 with active or convalescent COVID-19.

There are a few counts of this clone. The chain recombines TRBV7-3 with TRBJ2-3; TRBD2 is a possible D gene (7 bases). Per the germline V gene, CDR1 is SGHTA and CDR2 is FQGTGA. The CDR3 totals 16 residues. Trimming removed 5 bases at V and 0 bases at J, with 15 bases between. Written as DNA, the CDR3 is TGTGCCAGCAGCACCGGGGCGGGGGCTAGCACAGATACGCAGTATTTT. It encodes CASSTGAGASTDTQYF. Supplemented by reference TRBV7-3 and TRBJ2-3, the full variable domain reads GAGVSQTPSNKVTEKGKYVELRCDPISGHTALYWYRQSLGQGPEFLIYFQGTGAADDSGLPNDRFFAVRPEGSVSTLKIQRTERGDSAVYLCASSTGAGASTDTQYFGPGTRLTVL.

This clone was found a few times. This chain connects TRBV3-1 (or the pseudogene TRBV3-2) to TRBJ1-1, with D tentatively TRBD1 (6 bases). CDR3 length: 20 residues. CDR1 is LGHDT, CDR2 YNNKEL, per germline (reference sequence). The ends were cut back, 0 bases at V and 1 base at J, with 24 bases in the middle. The CDR3 DNA reads TGTGCCAGCAGCCAAGATAGTTCGGCCACAGGGAAAAGATGGAACACTGAAGCTTTCTTT. Translating it yields CASSQDSSATGKRWNTEAFF.

This chain connects TRBV12-2 to TRBJ2-3; the D call TRBD2 from the table was never checked on the DNA. TRBV12-2 is tagged as a pseudogene. The CDR3 has 11 residues. In DNA form, the CDR3 reads TGTCCACTTTTTTACACAGATACGCAGTATTTT. This encodes CPLFYTDTQYF.

This clone is a singleton in its sample. The rearrangement links TRBV5-1 to TRBJ1-1; D may be TRBD1 (6 bases). Germline CDR1 reads SGHRS; CDR2 reads YFSETQ. V was shortened by 0 bases and J by 7 bases, with 13 bases between the two germline ends. The CDR3 is made up of 14 amino acids. Here the CDR3 DNA reads TGCGCCAGCAGCTTGGACGCGGGGGCCAGTGAAGCTTTCTTT. Its protein is CASSLDAGASEAFF.

V usage is TRBV5-1 and J usage is TRBJ2-1; D may be TRBD1 (6 bases). The CDR3 spans 12 residues. Trimming stripped 0 bases from V and 12 bases from J, with 10 bases between. Per the germline V gene, CDR1 is SGHRS and CDR2 is YFSETQ. The CDR3, as DNA: TGCGCCAGCAGCTTGGAGGGGGTTGGGCAGTTCTTC. Translating it yields CASSLEGVGQFF.

This clone was counted once. The rearrangement joins TRBV5-6 to TRBJ1-6; TRBD1 matches at 8 bases. Germline trimming cut 0 bases from V and 8 bases from J; bases unmatched to any gene: 4. The CDR3 extends over 15 amino acids. In germline, CDR1 is SGHDT, CDR2 YYEEEE. CDR3 bases: TGTGCCAGCAGCTTGGGACAGGGGAACGATTCACCCCTCCACTTT. Translated: CASSLGQGNDSPLHF.

The chain recombines TRBV29-1 with TRBJ2-7; the D gene is possibly TRBD1 (6 bases). The CDR3 extends over 16 amino acids. V was cut by 1 base and J by 3 bases, with 19 bases left in between. The germline gives CDR1 SQVTM, CDR2 ANQGSEA. In DNA form, the CDR3 reads TGCAGCGTTGAAGTTCTCGGTCGTCAGGGGATCTACGAGCAGTACTTC. Translation gives CSVEVLGRQGIYEQYF.

The gene calls are TRBV6-1 and TRBJ1-6; tentative D call: TRBD1 (6 bases). V was shortened by 1 base and J by 3 bases, with 16 bases between the two germline ends. The CDR3 runs to 18 residues. Germline CDR1 reads MNHNS; CDR2 reads SASEGT. CDR3 coding DNA: TGTGCCAGCAGTGAAGTTAGATACAGGGATTACTATAATTCACCCCTCCACTTT. Translated: CASSEVRYRDYYNSPLHF.

The CDR3 nucleotides are TGTGCCAGCAGCTTAGCCCCCGGGACAGGGGGCTATGGCTACACCTTC. This sequence encodes CASSLAPGTGGYGYTF. The V gene is TRBV7-2, the J gene TRBJ1-2; 11 bases fit TRBD1. The CDR3 is made up of 16 amino acids. Germline loops: CDR1 SGHTA, CDR2 FQGNSA. After removal of 0 bases from V and 4 bases from J, the junction contained 4 bases not matched to a gene. The whole variable domain, filled in from reference TRBV7-2 and TRBJ1-2, reads GAGVSQSPSNKVTEKGKDVELRCDPISGHTALYWYRQSLGQGLEFLIYFQGNSAPDKSGLPSDRFSAERTGGSVSTLTIQRTQQEDSAVYLCASSLAPGTGGYGYTFGSGTRLTVV.

V gene TRBV4-1 combines with J gene TRBJ1-6; 8 nucleotides match TRBD1. Germline-derived CDR1 and CDR2 are MGHRA and YSYEKL. The V and J ends lost 3 bases and 9 bases, in that order; junction bases with no gene match: 10. CDR3 length: 16 residues. The DNA for the CDR3 is TGCGCCAGCAGCCATGTGGACAGGGTCGATGGTTCACCCCTCCACTTT. It is translated as CASSHVDRVDGSPLHF.

In nucleotides, the CDR3 is TGCGCCAGCAGCCAAGTAGGGACAGGGGCTAACTATGGCTACACCTTC. Amino acids: CASSQVGTGANYGYTF. The chain uses TRBV4-1 and TRBJ1-2, with 10 bases that match TRBD1. The J segment lost 0 bases and the V segment lost 1 base, leaving 2 bases of the junction unmatched. The CDR3 has 16 residues. Germline V CDR1 and CDR2: MGHRA, YSYEKL.

Only a few counts were recorded for this clone. The chain links TRBV30 to TRBJ1-3; tentative D call: TRBD1 (6 bases). The germline V gene encodes CDR1 GTSNPN and CDR2 SVGIG (reference sequence). The V end lost 3 bases, the J end lost 1 base, and 13 bases lay between the germline ends. This CDR3 region has 15 residues. Here the CDR3 reads CAWSTGILSGNTIYF. The CDR3 nucleotides are TGTGCCTGGAGCACAGGGATTCTATCTGGAAACACCATATATTTT.

The V call is TRBV5-1, the J call TRBJ1-5; D is unclear. In germline, CDR1 is SGHRS, CDR2 YFSETQ. The length of the CDR3 is 13 residues. V was shortened by 4 bases and J by 3 bases, with 8 bases between the two germline ends. CDR3 DNA sequence: TGCGCCAGCAGCATTACACCCAATCAGCCCCAGCATTTT. It codes for CASSITPNQPQHF.

This clone is a singleton in its sample. The chain employs TRBV5-1 and TRBJ1-5; D uncertain. Trimming removed 0 bases from V and 0 bases from J, with 7 bases in between. The CDR3 loop spans 15 amino acids. Germline V gene data show CDR1 as SGHRS and CDR2 as YFSETQ. This CDR3 reads CASSLDGDSNQPQHF. CDR3 DNA: TGCGCCAGCAGCTTGGACGGGGATAGCAATCAGCCCCAGCATTTT. Complete variable domain (other parts from reference TRBV5-1 and TRBJ1-5): KAGVTQTPRYLIKTRGQQVTLSCSPISGHRSVSWYQQTPGQGLQFLFEYFSETQRNKGNFPGRFSGRQFSNSRSEMNVSTLELGDSALYLCASSLDGDSNQPQHFGDGTRLSIL.

The chain couples TRBV4-1 to TRBJ2-1, with 8 bases identical to TRBD2. J was trimmed by 10 bases and V by 0 bases; bases with no gene match: 2. The V gene's germline CDR1 is MGHRA and CDR2 YSYEKL. This CDR3 region has 13 residues. Here the CDR3 DNA reads TGCGCCAGCAGCCAAGAGGCTAGCGGGGAGCAGTTCTTC. This encodes CASSQEASGEQFF.

In regard to this clone: A read error may account for a junction end that differs from germline. The genes are TRBV19 and TRBJ1-1, with TRBD1 identical over 8 bases. Germline V gene lookup returns CDR1 LNHDA and CDR2 SQIVND (reference sequence). This CDR3 comprises 15 residues. DNA for the CDR3: TGTGCCAGTAGTCTAGAGGGCAGGGGGCTGGATGAAGCTTTCTTT. Protein: CASSLEGRGLDEAFF.

J is TRBJ1-2 and V is TRBV4-2; D remains ambiguous. V was cut by 0 bases and J by 2 bases, with 10 bases left in between. The CDR3 has 15 residues. Germline loops: CDR1 LGHNA, CDR2 YNFKEQ. The CDR3 DNA sequence: TGTGCCAGCAGCCAAGAGGAGGGAAGGAACTATGGCTACACCTTC. It yields the protein CASSQEEGRNYGYTF.

This chain joins TRBV5-1 and TRBJ2-5, with 10 bases aligning to TRBD2. The V gene's germline CDR1 is SGHRS and CDR2 YFSETQ. The CDR3 is made up of 17 amino acids. V shed 0 bases, J shed 1 base, and the junction held 6 bases outside the gene matches. CDR3 residues: CASSLGILAGIQETQYF. CDR3 nucleotides: TGCGCCAGCAGCTTGGGAATACTAGCGGGGATCCAAGAGACCCAGTACTTC.

This clone was counted between two and nine times. V and J are TRBV3-1 (or the pseudogene TRBV3-2) and TRBJ1-2; 10 nucleotides match TRBD1. Germline V lookup: CDR1 LGHDT, CDR2 YNNKEL (reference sequence). This CDR3 is built from 13 residues. After removal of 8 bases from V and 8 bases from J, the junction contained 8 bases not matched to a gene. The CDR3 spells CASLDRGMGGYTF. CDR3 in DNA: TGTGCCAGCCTGGACAGGGGGATGGGAGGCTACACCTTC.

This chain uses TRBV9 with TRBJ1-1, with no clear D. Per germline, CDR1 SGDLS and CDR2 YYNGEE. The length of the CDR3 is 12 residues. V shed 7 bases and J shed 0 bases, with 7 bases lying between them. Here the CDR3 reads CASGGVNTEAFF. DNA of the CDR3: TGTGCCAGCGGCGGCGTGAACACTGAAGCTTTCTTT.

The chain couples TRBV30 to TRBJ2-7, with 8 bases that match TRBD2. V was pared by 3 bases and J by 0 bases, with 7 bases of the junction left unmatched. The CDR3 extends over 15 amino acids. The germline CDR1 and CDR2 sequences are GTSNPN and SVGIG (reference sequence). The CDR3 loop reads CAWSETGGFSYEQYF. The CDR3 DNA follows: TGTGCCTGGAGCGAAACGGGGGGGTTCTCCTACGAGCAGTACTTC.

This CDR3 is CASSIQGDNQPQHF. CDR3 sequence (DNA): TGTGCCAGCAGCATACAGGGAGACAATCAGCCCCAGCATTTT. The chain links TRBV7-9 to TRBJ1-5; D is possibly TRBD1 (6 bases). V was pared by 5 bases and J by 3 bases, with 11 bases between. CDR3 length: 14 residues. Germline V lookup: CDR1 SEHNR, CDR2 FQNEAQ (reference sequence).

The chain carries TRBV12-3 or TRBV12-4 and TRBJ1-1; 7 bases agree with TRBD1. After removal of 5 bases from V and 6 bases from J, the junction contained 6 bases not matched to a gene. There are 13 residues in the CDR3. CDR3 in DNA: TGTGCCAGCAGTCCACAGGGGAGCTCTGAAGCTTTCTTT. The encoded protein is CASSPQGSSEAFF.

The genes are TRBV3-1 (or the pseudogene TRBV3-2) and TRBJ1-3; a weak D match, TRBD1 (5 bases). V lost 9 bases and J lost 1, with 22 bases in between. The CDR3 spans 17 residues. Germline CDR1 reads LGHDT; CDR2 reads YNNKEL (reference sequence). The CDR3 protein is CASRDHLRGKSGNTIYF. The CDR3 nucleotides are TGTGCCAGTCGTGACCACTTAAGGGGCAAGTCTGGAAACACCATATATTTT.

The chain recombines TRBV6-5 with TRBJ1-2; possible D gene TRBD1, 5 bases. The ends were cut back, 8 bases at V and 0 bases at J, with 10 bases in the middle. In germline, CDR1 is MNHEY, CDR2 SVGAGI. The CDR3 loop spans 13 amino acids. CDR3 bases: TGTGCCAGCCGCGGGGGGACTAACTATGGCTACACCTTC. Translating gives CASRGGTNYGYTF.

This sequence joins TRBV29-1 and TRBJ1-2; 8 nucleotides line up with TRBD1. There are 14 residues in the CDR3. From germline, CDR1 is SQVTM and CDR2 ANQGSEA. V gave up 2 bases and J gave up 8 bases; unmatched junction bases: 10. The CDR3 DNA reads as TGCAGCGTTGAACCCCCAGGGGGCGGCATGGGCTACACCTTC. Amino acids: CSVEPPGGGMGYTF.

This chain uses TRBV28 with TRBJ1-1; the D gene is possibly TRBD1 (5 bases). CDR3 size: 13 residues. Deletions cut 6 bases from V and 7 bases from J, with 15 bases between. CDR1 and CDR2 (germline): MDHEN, SYDVKM. The CDR3 nucleotides read TGTGCCAGCAGCCCTCAGGGAATACTTGAAGCTTTCTTT. Translating gives CASSPQGILEAFF.

The chain employs TRBV12-5 and TRBJ2-3; 8 bases align to TRBD1. This CDR3 spans 14 amino acids. Germline V gene data show CDR1 as LGHNT and CDR2 as FRNRAP. V was clipped by 1 base and J by 5 bases; unmatched bases: 2. CDR3 coding DNA: TGTGCTAGTGGTTTGGCCACAGGGGGAGATACGCAGTATTTT. It encodes CASGLATGGDTQYF.

The chain combines TRBV19 with TRBJ1-1; D remains ambiguous. Germline V lookup: CDR1 LNHDA, CDR2 SQIVND (reference sequence). The CDR3 covers 13 residues. The V and J ends lost 5 bases and 3 bases respectively, with 10 bases between them. The CDR3 region has the DNA TGTGCCAGTAGTTCCGGTTCGGACACTGAAGCTTTCTTT. Its translation: CASSSGSDTEAFF.